This entry is about one TCR beta chain. What it recognizes is unknown. This sample is drawn from a study of OX40 agonist ivuxolimab in advanced cancers. Study background: Around 40% of patients had received prior checkpoint inhibitor therapy.

This table comes from immunoSEQ multiplex PCR, and its TCRdb copy is limited to in-frame clones, with some not included. The table has about 67,000 clones, 87% seen once. V was trimmed by 1 base and J by 0 bases, leaving 10 bases between them. This CDR3 is 15 amino acids long. CDR1 and CDR2 (germline): SGHDT, YYEEEE. Study outcomes and limitations: Mean expanded clone counts were higher in CD8+ than CD4+ T cells. Dosing at 0.1 to 3.0 mg/kg was accompanied by clonal expansion of CD4+ and CD8+ blood T cells by week 6.

The sample here was CD4+ or CD8+ T cells sorted from blood, taken in a trial of the OX40 agonist ivuxolimab. The clonotype comes from an adult with an advanced solid tumor such as melanoma, head and neck, liver or kidney cancer. The V gene is TRBV5-6, the J gene TRBJ1-1, with TRBD1 as a possible D gene (5 bases). The CDR3 reads CASSLLGALNTEAFF. The CDR3 nucleotides read TGTGCCAGCAGCTTGTTAGGGGCGTTGAACACTGAAGCTTTCTTT.